This paragraph covers one T cell receptor (beta chain) sequence. Its cognate antigen is unknown. 60 Vbeta and 13 Jbeta primers were used in PCR. Measured with immunoSEQ multiplex PCR; TCRdb has only the in-frame clones, and not every one. The sample holds roughly 34,000 clones. Germline loops: CDR1 LNHDA, CDR2 SQIVND (reference sequence). V was clipped by 1 base and J by 2 bases, with 9 bases between them. The CDR3 runs 15 residues. The source of the sample is a study of cytomegalovirus exposure and HLA in healthy donors. Study-level results: Overall, approximately 150 TCR beta chains were annotated as cytomegalovirus-associated. As was reported, the HLA-A and HLA-B alleles of most subjects were accurately predicted from TCR beta sequences.

This clonotype was obtained from a man in his forties in good health and CMV-seronegative. The V and J genes are TRBV19 and TRBJ1-5; D might be TRBD1 (5 bases). The sequencing sample was made of PBMCs. The CDR3 bases are TGTGCCAGTAGTATAGCAGGGTCTCGCAATCAGCCCCAGCATTTT. This translates into CASSIAGSRNQPQHF.